Following are 17 T cell receptor beta chains from one sample sequenced in a study of response to subunit inactivated influenza vaccine. TCRdb called the RT-PCR reads again in MiXCR, with one record for every CDR3 protein. The table records about 780,000 distinct CDR3 sequences, roughly 20% of them present only once. The material was PBMCs from blood, obtained about 5 days after vaccination. The receptors here all came from a man in his fifties or sixties who received an inactivated influenza vaccine.

V gene TRBV15 combines with J gene TRBJ1-2; D not certain. This CDR3 has 15 residues. V shed 0 bases and J shed 7 bases, with 15 bases lying between them. CDR1 is LNHNV, CDR2 YYDKDF, per germline (reference sequence). Written as DNA, the CDR3 is TGTGCCACCAGCAGAGATGGAGAGGATAAGGGTGGCTACACCTTC. Protein product: CATSRDGEDKGGYTF.

The chain combines TRBV10-3 with TRBJ2-7, with TRBD1 matching 7 bases. V was pared by 8 bases and J by 4 bases, with 8 bases of the junction left unmatched. The CDR3 runs to 13 residues. Germline loops: CDR1 ENHRY, CDR2 SYGVKD. This CDR3 reads CAISRQGGYEQYF. DNA for the CDR3: TGTGCCATCTCACGACAGGGTGGGTACGAGCAGTACTTC.

The gene calls are TRBV29-1 and TRBJ2-1, with 10 bases aligning to TRBD2. This CDR3 has 15 residues. The V and J ends lost 7 bases and 5 bases, in that order; junction bases with no gene match: 11. Germline loops: CDR1 SQVTM, CDR2 ANQGSEA. The CDR3 DNA follows: TGCAGCGCGGGACTCGGGACTAGCGTAGACAATGAGCAGTTCTTC. It is translated as CSAGLGTSVDNEQFF.

V and J are TRBV19 and TRBJ2-7; D unresolved. Germline V gene lookup returns CDR1 LNHDA and CDR2 SQIVND (reference sequence). V was trimmed by 2 bases and J by 0 bases, leaving 5 bases between them. CDR3 length: 13 amino acids. The CDR3 here is CASSISHSYEQYF. The CDR3 DNA is TGTGCCAGTAGTATAAGTCACTCCTACGAGCAGTACTTC.

This chain joins TRBV12-1 and TRBJ1-1. TRBV12-1 is a pseudogene segment. The CDR3 consists of 14 residues. CDR3 in DNA: TGTGCCAGCAGCGACGAGGTCAAGGTCACTGAAGCTTTCTTT. Residues: CASSDEVKVTEAFF.

This clonotype was counted between two and nine times. V usage is TRBV11-2 and J usage is TRBJ2-1, with D maybe TRBD2 (6 bases). Trimming removed 1 base from V and 13 bases from J, with 17 bases in between. The CDR3 length is 14 residues. Germline V lookup: CDR1 SGHAT, CDR2 FQNNGV. Here the CDR3 reads CASSLGLGTADQFF. CDR3 coding DNA: TGTGCCAGCAGCTTAGGTTTAGGGACTGCTGACCAGTTCTTC.

This clonotype showed up just a few times. The gene calls are TRBV27 and TRBJ2-1, with D possibly TRBD2 on 5 matching bases. The V end was cut by 6 bases, the J end by 8 bases, with 20 bases between. Germline V gene lookup returns CDR1 MNHEY and CDR2 SMNVEV (reference sequence). The CDR3 runs to 15 residues. The CDR3 DNA is TGTGCCAGCAGACGGACTGCGCTCCCTTTCTATGAGCAGTTCTTC. It translates to CASRRTALPFYEQFF.

The table lists this clonotype with a few counts. The rearrangement joins TRBV5-1 to TRBJ2-7, with 7 bases lining up with TRBD1. This CDR3 is 15 amino acids long. Germline CDR1 and CDR2: SGHRS and YFSETQ. V lost 4 bases and J lost 3; bases outside the gene matches: 10. Here the CDR3 DNA reads TGCGCCAGCAGCGACGGACAGGTGGGAAGCTACGAGCAGTACTTC. Translating gives CASSDGQVGSYEQYF.

The chain combines TRBV5-8 with TRBJ2-3; no reliable D call. Looked up from germline, CDR1 is SGHTS and CDR2 is YDEGEE. V lost 2 bases and J 0 bases, leaving 10 bases between the germline ends. This CDR3 contains 15 residues. For the CDR3, the DNA is TGTGCCAGCAGCTTTGGAAGTTTTAGCACAGATACGCAGTATTTT. This encodes CASSFGSFSTDTQYF. Together with reference TRBV5-8 and TRBJ2-3, the CDR3 gives the full variable domain: EAGVTQSPTHLIKTRGQQATLRCSPISGHTSVYWYQQALGLGLQFLLWYDEGEERNRGNFPPRFSGRQFPNYSSELNVNALELEDSALYLCASSFGSFSTDTQYFGPGTRLTVL.

This chain uses TRBV25-1 with TRBJ1-2, with D uncertain. The CDR3 is 14 amino acids. CDR1 MGHDK and CDR2 SYGVNS come from the germline V gene. Trimming pared 4 bases from V and 7 bases from J, leaving 16 bases between. This CDR3 reads CASSVSGSFGGYTF. The CDR3 bases are TGTGCCAGCAGTGTGTCCGGGAGCTTCGGTGGCTACACCTTC.

The chain uses TRBV5-1 and TRBJ2-2, with unresolved D. CDR1 is SGHRS and CDR2 is YFSETQ in the germline V gene. Trimming left V 4 bases short and J 0 bases short, with 10 bases between. CDR3 length equals 15 residues. CDR3 residues: CASSGSRSNTGELFF. The DNA for the CDR3 is TGCGCCAGCAGCGGATCCCGATCGAACACCGGGGAGCTGTTTTTT. The entire variable domain, with the rest obtained from reference TRBV5-1 and TRBJ2-2, is as follows: KAGVTQTPRYLIKTRGQQVTLSCSPISGHRSVSWYQQTPGQGLQFLFEYFSETQRNKGNFPGRFSGRQFSNSRSEMNVSTLELGDSALYLCASSGSRSNTGELFFGEGSRLTVL.

Notes on this clonotype: A read error may produce the germline difference seen at one junction end. This sequence joins TRBV6-5 and TRBJ2-1, with TRBD1 matching 10 bases. The germline V gene encodes CDR1 MNHEY and CDR2 SVGAGI. The CDR3 has 14 residues. The CDR3 DNA reads as TGTGCCAGCAGTTACGGGACAGGGGTAAATGACCAGTTCTTC. Its protein product is CASSYGTGVNDQFF.

This clonotype appeared a few times. The chain recombines TRBV6-2 or TRBV6-3 with TRBJ1-5, with D perhaps TRBD1 (5 bases). V was shortened by 4 bases and J by 3 bases, with 10 bases between the two germline ends. The germline V gene has CDR1 MNHEY and CDR2 SVGEGT. The CDR3 has 14 residues. CDR3 nucleotides: TGTGCCAGCAGTTGGGACGTCTACAATCAGCCCCAGCATTTT. Its translation: CASSWDVYNQPQHF.

This clonotype came up many times. This chain links TRBV5-1 with TRBJ1-2; tentative D call: TRBD1 (5 bases). CDR1 is SGHRS, CDR2 YFSETQ, per germline. The CDR3 sequence is 15 residues long. With 0 bases removed from V and 2 bases from J, the gap between germline ends came to 11 bases. The chain's CDR3 is CASSLGTLGNYGYTF. The CDR3 coding sequence is TGCGCCAGCAGCTTGGGGACACTGGGCAACTATGGCTACACCTTC.

This clonotype was seen only a few times. The genes are TRBV19 and TRBJ2-3; D not certain. CDR1 is LNHDA and CDR2 is SQIVND in the germline V gene (reference sequence). V dropped 6 bases and J dropped 4 bases, with 14 bases sitting between them. This CDR3 has 14 amino acids. The CDR3 reads CASRGSVLSDTQYF. In DNA, the CDR3 is TGTGCCAGTAGGGGTAGTGTTCTTTCAGATACGCAGTATTTT.

Only a few counts were recorded for this clonotype. The V call is TRBV7-3, the J call TRBJ2-1; either TRBD1 or TRBD2 may fit D (6 bases each). V dropped 2 bases and J dropped 2 bases, with 10 bases sitting between them. Germline V CDR1 and CDR2: SGHTA, FQGTGA. The CDR3 covers 15 residues. The CDR3 here is CASSLPGATYNEQFF. In DNA, the CDR3 is TGTGCCAGCAGCTTACCGGGGGCGACCTACAATGAGCAGTTCTTC.

This clonotype has at least ten counts. The chain recombines TRBV5-1 with TRBJ2-3, with 7 positions matching TRBD1. The J segment lost 2 bases and the V segment lost 0 bases, leaving 6 bases of the junction unmatched. Germline CDR1 SGHRS, CDR2 YFSETQ. CDR3 length: 16 amino acids. In DNA, the CDR3 is TGCGCCAGCAGCTTGGAAACAGGGGCCATCACAGATACGCAGTATTTT. Its protein product is CASSLETGAITDTQYF.